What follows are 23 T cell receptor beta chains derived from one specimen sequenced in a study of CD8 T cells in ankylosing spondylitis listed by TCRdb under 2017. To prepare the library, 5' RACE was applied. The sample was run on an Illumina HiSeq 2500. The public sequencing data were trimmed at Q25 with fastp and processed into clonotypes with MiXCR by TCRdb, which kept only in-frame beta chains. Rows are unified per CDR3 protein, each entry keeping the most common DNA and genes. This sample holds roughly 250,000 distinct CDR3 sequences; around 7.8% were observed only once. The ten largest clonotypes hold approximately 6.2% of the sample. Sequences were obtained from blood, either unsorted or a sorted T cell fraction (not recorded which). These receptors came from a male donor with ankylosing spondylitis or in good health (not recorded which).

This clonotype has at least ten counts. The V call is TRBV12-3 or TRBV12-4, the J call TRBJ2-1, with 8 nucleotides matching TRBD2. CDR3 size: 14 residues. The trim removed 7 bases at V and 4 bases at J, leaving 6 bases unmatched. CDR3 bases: TGTGCCAGCATCCCCGGGGGGGGTTACAATGAGCAGTTCTTC. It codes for CASIPGGGYNEQFF.

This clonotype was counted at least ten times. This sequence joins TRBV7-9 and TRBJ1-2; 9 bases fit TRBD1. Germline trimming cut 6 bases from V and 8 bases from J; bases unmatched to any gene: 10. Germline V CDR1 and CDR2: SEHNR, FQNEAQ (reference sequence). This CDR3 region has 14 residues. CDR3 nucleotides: TGTGCCAGCAGACTCGACAGGGGGGCATTCGGCTACACCTTC. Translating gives CASRLDRGAFGYTF.

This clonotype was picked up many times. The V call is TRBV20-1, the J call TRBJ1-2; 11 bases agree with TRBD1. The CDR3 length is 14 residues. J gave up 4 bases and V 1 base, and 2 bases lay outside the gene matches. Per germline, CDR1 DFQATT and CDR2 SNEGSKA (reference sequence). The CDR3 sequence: CSARGTGGRYGYTF. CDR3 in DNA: TGCAGTGCTAGAGGGACAGGGGGCCGCTATGGCTACACCTTC.

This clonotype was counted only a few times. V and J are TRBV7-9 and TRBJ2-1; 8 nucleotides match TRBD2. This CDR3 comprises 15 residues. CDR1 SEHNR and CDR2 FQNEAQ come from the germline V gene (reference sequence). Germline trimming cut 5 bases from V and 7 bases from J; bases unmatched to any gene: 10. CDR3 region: CASSPGAGARNEQFF. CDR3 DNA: TGTGCCAGCAGCCCCGGAGCGGGGGCGCGTAATGAGCAGTTCTTC.

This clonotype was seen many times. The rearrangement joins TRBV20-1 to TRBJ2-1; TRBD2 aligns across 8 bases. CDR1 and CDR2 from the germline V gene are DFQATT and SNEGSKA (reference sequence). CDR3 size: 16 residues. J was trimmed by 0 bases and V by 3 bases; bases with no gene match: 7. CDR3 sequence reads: CSASAGGPSSYNEQFF. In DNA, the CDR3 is TGCAGTGCTAGCGCGGGAGGCCCGAGCTCCTACAATGAGCAGTTCTTC.

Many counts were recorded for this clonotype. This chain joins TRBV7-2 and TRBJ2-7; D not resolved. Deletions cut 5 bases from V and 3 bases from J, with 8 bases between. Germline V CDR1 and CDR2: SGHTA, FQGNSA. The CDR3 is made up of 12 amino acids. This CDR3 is CASSLNLYEQYF. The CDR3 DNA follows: TGTGCCAGCAGCCTCAACCTCTACGAGCAGTACTTC.

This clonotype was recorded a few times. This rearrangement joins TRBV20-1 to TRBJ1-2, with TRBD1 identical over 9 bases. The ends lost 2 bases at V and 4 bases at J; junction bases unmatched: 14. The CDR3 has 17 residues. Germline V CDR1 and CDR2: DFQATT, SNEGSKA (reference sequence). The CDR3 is CSARLPGQGLLLYGYTF. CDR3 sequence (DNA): TGCAGTGCTAGACTCCCGGGACAGGGACTCCTTCTCTATGGCTACACCTTC.

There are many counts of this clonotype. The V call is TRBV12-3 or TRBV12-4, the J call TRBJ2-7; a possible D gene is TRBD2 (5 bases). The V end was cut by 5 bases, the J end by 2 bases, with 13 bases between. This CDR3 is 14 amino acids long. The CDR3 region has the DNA TGTGCCAGCAGTCCCGACTACCGAGCCTACGAGCAGTACTTC. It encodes CASSPDYRAYEQYF.

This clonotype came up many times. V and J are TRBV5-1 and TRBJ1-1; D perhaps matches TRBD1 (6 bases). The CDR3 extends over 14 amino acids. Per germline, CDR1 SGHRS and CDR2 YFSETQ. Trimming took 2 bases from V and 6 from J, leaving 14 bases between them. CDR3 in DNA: TGCGCCAGCAGCTTTACCCCTCAGGGGTCTGAAGCTTTCTTT. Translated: CASSFTPQGSEAFF.

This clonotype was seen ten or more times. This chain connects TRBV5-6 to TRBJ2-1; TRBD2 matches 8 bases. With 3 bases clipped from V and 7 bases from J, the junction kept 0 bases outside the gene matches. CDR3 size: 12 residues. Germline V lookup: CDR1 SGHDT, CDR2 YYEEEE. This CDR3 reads CASSSSGNEQFF. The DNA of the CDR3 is TGTGCCAGCAGCTCTAGCGGGAATGAGCAGTTCTTC.

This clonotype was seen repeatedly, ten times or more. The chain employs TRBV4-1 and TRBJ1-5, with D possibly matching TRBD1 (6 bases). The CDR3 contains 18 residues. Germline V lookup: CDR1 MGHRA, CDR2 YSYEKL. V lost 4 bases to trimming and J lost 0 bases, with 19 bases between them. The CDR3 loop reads CASSRGDTHPDSNQPQHF. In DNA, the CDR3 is TGCGCCAGCAGCCGAGGGGACACTCACCCCGATAGCAATCAGCCCCAGCATTTT.

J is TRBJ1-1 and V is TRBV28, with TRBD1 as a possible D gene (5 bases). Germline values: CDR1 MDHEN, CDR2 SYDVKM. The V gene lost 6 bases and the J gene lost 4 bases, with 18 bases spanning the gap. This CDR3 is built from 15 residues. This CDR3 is CASRAPAGGGTEAFF. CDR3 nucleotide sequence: TGTGCCAGCAGGGCTCCGGCGGGGGGGGGCACTGAAGCTTTCTTT.

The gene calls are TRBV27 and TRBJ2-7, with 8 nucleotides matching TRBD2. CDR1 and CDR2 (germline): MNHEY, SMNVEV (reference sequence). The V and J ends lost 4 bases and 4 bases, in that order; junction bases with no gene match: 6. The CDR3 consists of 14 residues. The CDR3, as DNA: TGTGCCAGCAGTTCGGTCGGGAGGGATTACGAGCAGTACTTC. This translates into CASSSVGRDYEQYF.

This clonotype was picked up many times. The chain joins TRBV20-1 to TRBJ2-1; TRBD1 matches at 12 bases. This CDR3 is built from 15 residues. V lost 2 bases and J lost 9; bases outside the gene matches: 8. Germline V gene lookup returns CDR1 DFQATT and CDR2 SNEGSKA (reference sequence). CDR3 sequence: CSARSSGQGAGEQFF. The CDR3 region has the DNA TGCAGTGCTAGATCCTCGGGACAGGGGGCTGGTGAGCAGTTCTTC.

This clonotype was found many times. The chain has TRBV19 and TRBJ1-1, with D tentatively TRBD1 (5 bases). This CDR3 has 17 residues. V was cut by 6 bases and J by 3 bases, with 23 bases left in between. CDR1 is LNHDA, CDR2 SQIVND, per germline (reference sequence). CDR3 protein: CASSSPRRSRGDTEAFF. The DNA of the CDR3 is TGTGCCAGTAGCTCCCCTCGGCGGAGTCGAGGGGACACTGAAGCTTTCTTT.

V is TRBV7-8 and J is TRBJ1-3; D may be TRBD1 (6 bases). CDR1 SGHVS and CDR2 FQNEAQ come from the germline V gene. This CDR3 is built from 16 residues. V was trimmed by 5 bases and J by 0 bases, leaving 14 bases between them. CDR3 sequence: CASSSGQTSSGNTIYF. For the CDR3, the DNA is TGTGCCAGCAGCAGTGGACAGACCAGCTCTGGAAACACCATATATTTT.

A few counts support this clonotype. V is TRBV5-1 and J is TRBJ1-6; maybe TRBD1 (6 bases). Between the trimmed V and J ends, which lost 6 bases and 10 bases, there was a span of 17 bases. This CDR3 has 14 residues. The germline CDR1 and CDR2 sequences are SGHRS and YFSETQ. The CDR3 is CASKPSGGHSPLHF. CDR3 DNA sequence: TGCGCCAGCAAGCCCTCGGGGGGCCACTCACCCCTCCACTTT.

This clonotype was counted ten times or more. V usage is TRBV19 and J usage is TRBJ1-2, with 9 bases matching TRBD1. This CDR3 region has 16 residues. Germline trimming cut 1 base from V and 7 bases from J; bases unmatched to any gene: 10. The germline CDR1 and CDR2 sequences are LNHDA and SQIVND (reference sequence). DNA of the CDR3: TGTGCCAGTAGTATAGCCCAGGGACAGGGCATCGGTGGCTACACCTTC. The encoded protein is CASSIAQGQGIGGYTF.

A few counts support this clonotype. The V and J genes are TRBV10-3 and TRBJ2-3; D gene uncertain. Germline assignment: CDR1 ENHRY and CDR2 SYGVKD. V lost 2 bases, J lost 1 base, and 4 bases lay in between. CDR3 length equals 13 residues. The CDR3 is CAISEEGTDTQYF. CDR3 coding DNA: TGTGCCATCAGTGAGGAGGGCACAGATACGCAGTATTTT.

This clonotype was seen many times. The CDR3 DNA reads as TGTGCCAGCAGTCCAACCCGACTAGATGTCACCGGGGAGCTGTTTTTT. Translation gives CASSPTRLDVTGELFF. V is TRBV6-1 and J is TRBJ2-2; the D gene is possibly TRBD2 (6 bases). Trimming removed 5 bases at V and 4 bases at J, with 17 bases between. The CDR3 runs 16 residues. The germline V gene encodes CDR1 MNHNS and CDR2 SASEGT.

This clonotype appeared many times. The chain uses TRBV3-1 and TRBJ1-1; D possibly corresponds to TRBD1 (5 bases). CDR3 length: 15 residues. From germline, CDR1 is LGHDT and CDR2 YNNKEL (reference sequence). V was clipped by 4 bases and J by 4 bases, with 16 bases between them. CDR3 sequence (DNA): TGTGCCAGCAGCCCACCTTGCGGGGGAGGCACTGAAGCTTTCTTT. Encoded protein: CASSPPCGGGTEAFF. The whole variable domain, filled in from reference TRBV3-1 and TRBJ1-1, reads DTAVSQTPKYLVTQMGNDKSIKCEQNLGHDTMYWYKQDSKKFLKIMFSYNNKELIINETVPNRFSPKSPDKAHLNLHINSLELGDSAVYFCASSPPCGGGTEAFFGQGTRLTVV.

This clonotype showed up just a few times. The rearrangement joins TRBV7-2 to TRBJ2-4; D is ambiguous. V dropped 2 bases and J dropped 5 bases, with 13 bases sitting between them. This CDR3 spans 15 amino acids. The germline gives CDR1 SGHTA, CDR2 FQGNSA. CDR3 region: CASSLRRAIENIQYF. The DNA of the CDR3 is TGTGCCAGCAGCTTAAGAAGGGCAATAGAAAACATTCAGTACTTC.

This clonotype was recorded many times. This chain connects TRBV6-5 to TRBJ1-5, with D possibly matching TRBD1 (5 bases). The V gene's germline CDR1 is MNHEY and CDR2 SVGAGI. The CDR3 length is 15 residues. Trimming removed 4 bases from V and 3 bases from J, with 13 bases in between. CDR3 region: CASSWDVTSNQPQHF. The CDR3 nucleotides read TGTGCCAGCAGTTGGGACGTTACGTCCAATCAGCCCCAGCATTTT.